Sequencing of this T cell receptor (beta chain) was carried out in a study of response to subunit inactivated influenza vaccine. The CDR3 contains 12 residues. Germline CDR1 is SGHTA and CDR2 is FQGNSA. Trimming cost V 5 bases and J 6 bases, with 10 bases left between them. This clonotype showed up just a few times. A single record per CDR3 protein comes from TCRdb applying MiXCR to the RT-PCR reads. Seen here are approximately 570,000 distinct CDR3 sequences, 6% to 9% observed once, and the top ten hold 10% to 15%. The sequence derives from a man between 50 and 75 years old who received an inactivated influenza vaccine. The material was PBMCs from blood, obtained approximately 25 months after vaccination. The chain links TRBV7-2 to TRBJ1-2; D unresolved. The CDR3 coding sequence is TGTGCCAGCAGCCCGCGGACGGATGGCTACACCTTC. As protein: CASSPRTDGYTF.